Listed below are T cell receptor beta chains from one sample, sequenced in a study of T cells in Graves' hyperthyroidism and ophthalmopathy. One entry per CDR3 protein results from TCRdb running MiXCR on the multiplex PCR reads. The sample records some 200,000 distinct CDR3 sequences, roughly 17% being singletons. The sample consisted of blood. These receptors came from a woman aged 45 to 65 with Graves' hyperthyroidism. Both conserved end residues are part of each CDR3.

CASSNRVARF	TRBV7-9	TRBJ1-2
CASSPRGDNEKLFF	TRBV18	TRBJ1-4
CASSGLATDTQYF	TRBV11-3	TRBJ2-3
CASSLDDVSSYNEQFF	TRBV11-2	TRBJ2-1
CASSSSGSGNTIYF	TRBV7-6	TRBJ1-3
CASRETASNQPQHF	TRBV19	TRBJ1-5
CASSLEQDYYNEQFF	TRBV7-2	TRBJ2-1
CASSFGGVQVRPYNEQFF	TRBV12-3/TRBV12-4	TRBJ2-1
CSVGTDTQYF	TRBV29-1	TRBJ2-3
CASGEPPPGEGIAKTQYF	TRBV25-1	TRBJ2-5
CASSPPGLAGANEQFF	TRBV18	TRBJ2-1
CASSMNGALNTEAFF	TRBV19	TRBJ1-1
CASSEGGTEAFF	TRBV2	TRBJ1-1
CASSVTGGGNQPQHF	TRBV12-3/TRBV12-4	TRBJ1-5
CASSLAGDPTETQYF	TRBV11-2	TRBJ2-5
CASSFRGNTGELFF	TRBV27	TRBJ2-2
CASSESMGQGGQPQHF	TRBV10-2	TRBJ1-5
CASSLDRVLDEQYF	TRBV5-1	TRBJ2-7
CSARRPGREAEYYNEQFF	TRBV20-1	TRBJ2-1
CASSDVIRGQPQHF	TRBV19	TRBJ1-5
CATLEQGLHQPQHF	TRBV6-2/TRBV6-3	TRBJ1-5
CAISESGDSPLHF	TRBV10-3	TRBJ1-6
CASSQGWAVDYEQYF	TRBV3-1	TRBJ2-7
CASSTGAKETQYF	TRBV7-3	TRBJ2-5
CASSKLTSGSRTDTQYF	TRBV5-4	TRBJ2-3
CSARDLLALQSEQYF	TRBV20-1	TRBJ2-7
CATSDEGTGSSYNEQFF	TRBV24-1	TRBJ2-1
CASSEASYEQYF	TRBV10-2	TRBJ2-7
CASEFGETQYF	TRBV27	TRBJ2-5
CASSEGQGPGNTIYF	TRBV6-1	TRBJ1-3
CAWTRTGANVLTF	TRBV30	TRBJ2-6
CASSPDRTYYGYTF	TRBV7-2	TRBJ1-2
CASSLFQYNEQFF	TRBV28	TRBJ2-1
CSAGDRLNTEAFF	TRBV20-1	TRBJ1-1
CASRGEGLSETTDTQYF	TRBV11-3	TRBJ2-3
CRDRGRGFGGELFF	TRBV29-1	TRBJ2-2
CASSLGEAGANVLTF	TRBV28	TRBJ2-6
CASSPPRVGNEKLFF	TRBV18	TRBJ1-4
CAWSVGLSGNEQFF	TRBV30	TRBJ2-1
CASSVLAGGDETQYF	TRBV19	TRBJ2-5
CASSTRTSGSNEQYF	TRBV27	TRBJ2-7
CSVDGVAGYEQYF	TRBV29-1	TRBJ2-7
CASSYFSGARNYGYTF	TRBV6-5	TRBJ1-2
CASSPEVAYNSPLHF	TRBV4-1	TRBJ1-6
CASSYRDRGFIYEQYF	TRBV6-6	TRBJ2-7
CASSLGSGVEQYF	TRBV7-9	TRBJ2-7
CASSLGLRTSGEQYF	TRBV12-3/TRBV12-4	TRBJ2-7
CSARGARLTGELFF	TRBV20-1	TRBJ2-2
CASSLGGSAQHF	TRBV7-9	TRBJ1-5
CASRPGTSGKRYF	TRBV27	TRBJ2-5
CASSYSPDQTYGYTF	TRBV6-5	TRBJ1-2
CASSEKTGGHQGYTF	TRBV2	TRBJ1-2
CASSFRGTYGYTF	TRBV27	TRBJ1-2
CAWRPGTSDFLAKNIQYF	TRBV30	TRBJ2-4